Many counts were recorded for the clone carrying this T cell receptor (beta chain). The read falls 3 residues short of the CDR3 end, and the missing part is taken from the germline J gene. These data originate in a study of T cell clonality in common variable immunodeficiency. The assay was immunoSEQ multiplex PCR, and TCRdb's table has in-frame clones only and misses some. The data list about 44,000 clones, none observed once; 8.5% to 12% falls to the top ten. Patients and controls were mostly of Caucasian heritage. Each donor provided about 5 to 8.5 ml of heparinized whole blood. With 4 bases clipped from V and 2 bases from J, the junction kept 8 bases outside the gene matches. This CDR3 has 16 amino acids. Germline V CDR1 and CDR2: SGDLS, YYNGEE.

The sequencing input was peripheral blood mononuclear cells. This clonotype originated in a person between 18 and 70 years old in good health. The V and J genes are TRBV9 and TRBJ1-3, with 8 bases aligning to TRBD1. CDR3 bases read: TGTGCCAGCAGCTCAGGGGGCAGGGGAACTGGAAACACC. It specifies CASSSGGRGTGNT. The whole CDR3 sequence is CASSSGGRGTGNTIYF.